The source of this TCR beta chain is a study of T cell repertoires in cytomegalovirus infection (dated by TCRdb to between 2018 and 2021). For the wider study: Donor HLA type was relevant to the analysis, as public TCR beta signatures indicated carriage of CMV infection together with the matching HLA type. General study outcomes and caveats: In both this cohort and an independent roughly 350-donor cohort, the cumulative frequency of public TCR beta family members distinguished carriers of CMV infection plus the relevant HLA type. The ex vivo response was dominated by HLA-C-restricted CMV-specific TCR beta clonotypes, which also provided the single most frequent clonotype in two of eight donors.

Sequencing relied on an Illumina HiSeq 1500. The raw public data were reprocessed by TCRdb itself: fastp quality trimming at Q25, MiXCR clonotype calling, in-frame beta chains only. For every CDR3 protein sequence, its rows merge into one entry that carries the most common genes and DNA. This sample has about 250,000 distinct CDR3 sequences in its table, and 15% to 20% of those were observed once. More than 45% of the sample is in the top ten clones. A few counts support this clonotype. This receptor's antigen is unknown. Nothing much larger sits one base from this clone, and base qualities are not available. The CDR3 covers 17 residues, taking in both the cysteine and the phenylalanine. The entry retains the CDR3 DNA only, 51 bases that are in frame from base 1. CDR1 SGHVS and CDR2 FQNEAQ are derived from the germline V gene. V was cut back by 0 bases and J by 8 bases, leaving a gap of 21 bases between them.

Input material: CD8+ T cells from PBMCs. The clonotype was recovered from a human donor in good health (CMV status not recorded). Some clones in this sample may be carry-over from other donors' samples. The V gene is TRBV7-8 and the J gene is TRBJ2-3; the D gene assignment is ambiguous. The CDR3 here reads CASSLALLGPRFGTQYF. The DNA sequence reads TGTGCCAGCAGCTTAGCGCTCCTCGGGCCGAGATTCGGTACGCAGTATTTT.